These 18 T cell receptor beta chains share one sample of origin, sequenced in a study of T cell responses to AZD1222 COVID-19 vaccine. The method was immunoSEQ multiplex PCR; TCRdb's version includes in-frame clones alone and lacks a portion of them. The sample consists of more than 95,000 clones, approximately 88% of them appearing once. The sequencing used peripheral blood, collected on day 0 of AZD1222 vaccination. The origin of the receptors is an adult in good health.

The chain carries TRBV19 and TRBJ1-5; maybe TRBD1 (5 bases). The CDR3 extends over 15 amino acids. Deletions cut 2 bases from V and 2 bases from J, with 10 bases between. Per germline, CDR1 LNHDA and CDR2 SQIVND (reference sequence). The CDR3 reads CASSIPQGGNQPQHF. In DNA form, the CDR3 reads TGTGCCAGTAGTATACCCCAGGGCGGCAATCAGCCCCAGCATTTT.

The CDR3 loop reads CASSSGQGHYGYTF. Written as DNA, the CDR3 is TGTGCCAGCAGCTCGGGACAGGGCCACTATGGCTACACCTTC. The chain carries TRBV7-2 and TRBJ1-2; TRBD1 agrees at 9 bases. V was clipped by 4 bases and J by 3 bases; unmatched bases: 3. Germline V gene sequence: CDR1 SGHTA, CDR2 FQGNSA. The CDR3 totals 14 residues.

The V gene is TRBV6-5, the J gene TRBJ1-2; D uncertain. CDR1 and CDR2 (germline): MNHEY, SVGAGI. V was pared by 5 bases and J by 3 bases, with 16 bases between. This CDR3 spans 15 amino acids. The CDR3 is CASSRLRGFDYGYTF. Here the CDR3 DNA reads TGTGCCAGCAGTCGCCTCAGAGGTTTTGACTATGGCTACACCTTC.

V is TRBV28 and J is TRBJ1-4; possibly TRBD1 for D (5 bases). Per germline, CDR1 MDHEN and CDR2 SYDVKM. The CDR3 consists of 13 residues. Trimming left V 4 bases short and J 7 bases short, with 10 bases between. CDR3 DNA sequence: TGTGCCAGCAGTTGGGGTGGGGGTGAAAAACTGTTTTTT. It codes for CASSWGGGEKLFF.

This chain uses TRBV4-2 with TRBJ2-2, with D tentatively TRBD1 (5 bases). The length of the CDR3 is 17 residues. Germline CDR1 is LGHNA and CDR2 is YNFKEQ. Between the trimmed V and J ends, which lost 1 base and 4 bases, there was a span of 16 bases. CDR3 loop: CASSQGVTVPSTGELFF. The CDR3 DNA follows: TGTGCCAGCAGCCAAGGAGTGACAGTACCAAGCACCGGGGAGCTGTTTTTT.

This sequence joins TRBV19 and TRBJ1-5; D call uncertain. The V gene's germline CDR1 is LNHDA and CDR2 SQIVND (reference sequence). Trimming pared 8 bases from V and 11 bases from J, leaving 16 bases between. The CDR3 is 12 amino acids. This chain's CDR3 is CASGRGALAQHF. In DNA form, the CDR3 reads TGTGCCAGTGGACGGGGTGCCTTGGCCCAGCATTTT.

V is TRBV27 and J is TRBJ1-5; D unresolved. V lost 5 bases and J lost 0, with 5 bases in between. The germline CDR1 and CDR2 sequences are MNHEY and SMNVEV (reference sequence). CDR3 length equals 13 residues. The CDR3 DNA is TGTGCCAGCAGTCGCGTTAGCAATCAGCCCCAGCATTTT. Translated, it gives CASSRVSNQPQHF.

This chain connects TRBV7-2 to TRBJ1-2; D is uncertain. Germline lookup yields CDR1 SGHTA and CDR2 FQGNSA. V was clipped by 4 bases and J by 8 bases, with 11 bases between them. The CDR3 loop spans 12 amino acids. The CDR3 here is CASSSTTQGYTF. CDR3 nucleotide sequence: TGTGCCAGCAGCTCTACAACCCAGGGCTACACCTTC. The whole variable domain, filled in from reference TRBV7-2 and TRBJ1-2, reads GAGVSQSPSNKVTEKGKDVELRCDPISGHTALYWYRQSLGQGLEFLIYFQGNSAPDKSGLPSDRFSAERTGGSVSTLTIQRTQQEDSAVYLCASSSTTQGYTFGSGTRLTVV.

V is TRBV7-9 and J is TRBJ1-3; no reliable D call. This CDR3 is built from 13 residues. CDR1 and CDR2 from the germline V gene are SEHNR and FQNEAQ (reference sequence). V was shortened by 1 base and J by 7 bases, with 8 bases between the two germline ends. CDR3 region: CASSLEEANTIYF. The CDR3 region has the DNA TGTGCCAGCAGCTTAGAGGAGGCGAACACCATATATTTT.

This clone showed up just once. V usage is TRBV24-1 and J usage is TRBJ1-1, with D unresolved. V was trimmed by 7 bases and J by 3 bases, leaving 26 bases between them. The CDR3 totals 18 residues. The germline V gene encodes CDR1 KGHDR and CDR2 SFDVKD. CDR3 loop: CATRPPQTSGSVDTEAFF. The CDR3 DNA is TGTGCCACCAGACCCCCGCAGACCTCTGGCTCAGTGGACACTGAAGCTTTCTTT.

The gene calls are TRBV6-5 and TRBJ2-1; 11 nucleotides line up with TRBD2. V trimming: 11 bases; J trimming: 5 bases; junction bases outside the gene matches: 8. Germline CDR1 is MNHEY and CDR2 is SVGAGI. This CDR3 is built from 14 residues. CDR3 residues: CAVTGTSGDNEQFF. CDR3 DNA sequence: TGTGCCGTCACCGGGACTAGCGGCGACAATGAGCAGTTCTTC.

This chain's CDR3 is CASSQSINLPSTDTQYF. The CDR3 DNA reads TGCGCCAGCAGTCAATCGATAAACCTACCTAGCACAGATACGCAGTATTTT. The V gene is TRBV23-1, the J gene TRBJ2-3; D remains unclear. TRBV23-1 falls under the ORF class, with uncertain function. The CDR3 extends over 17 amino acids. V was pared by 0 bases and J by 0 bases, with 13 bases between.

The chain is built from TRBV6-5 and TRBJ1-2; maybe TRBD1 (5 bases). The germline V gene encodes CDR1 MNHEY and CDR2 SVGAGI. The CDR3 consists of 15 residues. The V end lost 4 bases, the J end lost 2 bases, and 14 bases lay between the germline ends. CDR3 coding DNA: TGTGCCAGCAGTTCTAGCCGGGACGGGAACTATGGCTACACCTTC. It encodes CASSSSRDGNYGYTF.

The chain joins TRBV7-2 to TRBJ2-2, with D maybe TRBD1 (6 bases). Trimming left V 5 bases short and J 1 base short, with 14 bases between. Germline CDR1 reads SGHTA; CDR2 reads FQGNSA. The CDR3 loop spans 16 amino acids. The CDR3 region is CASSALGHLNTGELFF. CDR3 nucleotides: TGTGCCAGCAGCGCTCTGGGACACTTGAACACCGGGGAGCTGTTTTTT.

The chain has TRBV11-3 and TRBJ2-5; TRBD2 agrees at 9 bases. Germline V gives CDR1 SGHNT, CDR2 YENEEA. This CDR3 has 15 residues. J gave up 5 bases and V 6 bases, and 10 bases lay outside the gene matches. The CDR3 spells CASRNRGRARETQYF. The CDR3 nucleotides are TGTGCCAGCAGGAATCGCGGGAGGGCGCGGGAGACCCAGTACTTC.

The J gene is TRBJ1-5, the V gene TRBV5-5, with D perhaps TRBD1 (5 bases). Germline V gives CDR1 SGHKS, CDR2 YYEKEE (reference sequence). The CDR3 sequence is 15 residues long. V was trimmed by 5 bases and J by 0 bases, leaving 12 bases between them. CDR3 residues: CASSRQILSNQPQHF. CDR3 nucleotides: TGTGCCAGCAGTCGACAGATCCTTAGCAATCAGCCCCAGCATTTT.

This chain uses TRBV13 with TRBJ2-6; tentatively, D is TRBD1 (5 bases). V shed 6 bases and J shed 0 bases, with 15 bases lying between them. Germline values: CDR1 PRHDT, CDR2 FYEKMQ (reference sequence). The CDR3 consists of 17 residues. The DNA for the CDR3 is TGTGCCAGCAGTTCGCAGGGATGGAGCTCTGGGGCCAACGTCCTGACTTTC. Translation gives CASSSQGWSSGANVLTF. The full variable domain, completed using reference TRBV13 and TRBJ2-6, is AAGVIQSPRHLIKEKRETATLKCYPIPRHDTVYWYQQGPGQDPQFLISFYEKMQSDKGSIPDRFSAQQFSDYHSELNMSSLELGDSALYFCASSSQGWSSGANVLTFGAGSRLTVL.

This clone showed up just once. The V gene is TRBV28, the J gene TRBJ1-2; D is uncertain. The V gene lost 1 base and the J gene lost 6 bases, with 6 bases spanning the gap. The V gene's germline CDR1 is MDHEN and CDR2 SYDVKM. The CDR3 consists of 12 residues. CDR3 loop: CASSLFGDGYTF. DNA for the CDR3: TGTGCCAGCAGTTTATTTGGTGATGGCTACACCTTC.